This is a list of T cell receptor beta chains from one sample in a study of type 1 regulatory T cells. A single record per CDR3 protein comes from TCRdb applying MiXCR to the reads. The table has under 75,000 distinct CDR3 sequences, around 21% seen once. These receptors have no identified antigens. Sequencing input: cultured type 1 regulatory T (Tr1) cells, either the whole culture or a sorted fraction (not recorded which). Source of these receptors: a human donor in good health. Both conserved end residues are part of each CDR3. A D gene is named only where the DNA matches it firmly. For some rows the clone size is stated as once, few or many, or as a class when expanded; others skip it.

j_call: TRBJ2-1; d_call: TRBD2; clone_size: many; v_call: TRBV27; cdr3_nt: TGTGCCAGCAGTTTAAGAGATAGCGGGAGTGGGGAGCAGTTCTTC; cdr3_aa: CASSLRDSGSGEQFF
j_call: TRBJ1-6; d_call: NA; clone_size: NA; v_call: TRBV19; cdr3_nt: TGTGCCAGTAGTAGGAGAGACGCGGGACACAGCCTTGGGGCCCTCCACTTT; cdr3_aa: CASSRRDAGHSLGALHF
j_call: TRBJ2-5; d_call: NA; clone_size: NA; v_call: TRBV18; cdr3_nt: TGTGCCAGCTCACCACCGGCCGGGGCGGAGACCCAGTACTTC; cdr3_aa: CASSPPAGAETQYF
j_call: TRBJ1-3; d_call: NA; clone_size: NA; v_call: TRBV7-9; cdr3_nt: TGTGCCAGCAGCCCTTCCTCTGGAAACACCATATATTTT; cdr3_aa: CASSPSSGNTIYF
j_call: TRBJ2-2; d_call: TRBD2; clone_size: NA; v_call: TRBV5-1; cdr3_nt: TGCGCCAGCAGCTTACTAGCGTCTACCGGGGAGCTGTTTTTT; cdr3_aa: CASSLLASTGELFF
j_call: TRBJ2-3; d_call: TRBD2; clone_size: few; v_call: TRBV24-1; cdr3_nt: TGTGCCACCAGCATAGCGGGAGGTGCGACAGATACGCAGTATTTT; cdr3_aa: CATSIAGGATDTQYF
j_call: TRBJ2-1; d_call: NA; clone_size: NA; v_call: TRBV12-3/TRBV12-4; cdr3_nt: TGTGCCAGCAGGCGAGCAGGTGGGAACAATGAGCAGTTCTTC; cdr3_aa: CASRRAGGNNEQFF
j_call: TRBJ2-5; d_call: NA; clone_size: few; v_call: TRBV5-1; cdr3_nt: TGCGCCAGCAGCTTTTGGGGGCAAGAGACCCAGTACTTC; cdr3_aa: CASSFWGQETQYF
j_call: TRBJ2-3; d_call: NA; clone_size: NA; v_call: TRBV30; cdr3_nt: TGTGCCTGGAGTCCACCGGGGGGCACAGATACGCAGTATTTT; cdr3_aa: CAWSPPGGTDTQYF
j_call: TRBJ1-1; d_call: NA; clone_size: many; v_call: TRBV5-1; cdr3_nt: TGCGCCAGCAGCTTGATCTCAGACACTGAAGCTTTCTTT; cdr3_aa: CASSLISDTEAFF
j_call: TRBJ1-1; d_call: NA; clone_size: NA; v_call: TRBV5-1; cdr3_nt: TGCGCCAGCAGATTGGAAGTGGGATCTGGAGCTTTCTTT; cdr3_aa: CASRLEVGSGAFF
j_call: TRBJ1-6; d_call: NA; clone_size: few; v_call: TRBV6-6; cdr3_nt: TGTGCCAGCAGTTTAGGGGTTAATTCACCCCTCCACTTT; cdr3_aa: CASSLGVNSPLHF
j_call: TRBJ2-7; d_call: TRBD1; clone_size: NA; v_call: TRBV25-1; cdr3_nt: TGTGCCAGCAGCCCGGACAGGGGGACGTACGAGCAGTACTTC; cdr3_aa: CASSPDRGTYEQYF
j_call: TRBJ1-1; d_call: NA; clone_size: few; v_call: TRBV10-3; cdr3_nt: TGTGCCATCAGTGTGGATACTCAGAACACTGAAGCTTTCTTT; cdr3_aa: CAISVDTQNTEAFF
j_call: TRBJ2-7; d_call: NA; clone_size: many; v_call: TRBV20-1; cdr3_nt: TGCAGTGCTAGGGGTAGTGGGAGACAGTACTTC; cdr3_aa: CSARGSGRQYF